A selection of T cell receptor beta chains follows, all from one sample in a study of CD8+CD57+ T cells in acquired aplastic anemia. TCRdb used MiXCR to reprocess the reads, holding one entry per CDR3 protein. The sample lists about 160,000 distinct CDR3 sequences; roughly two thirds were seen once. Sample: sorted CD4+, CD8+, or CD8+CD57+ T cells (not recorded which) from PBMCs. Receptor source: a human donor with aplastic anemia. Each CDR3 is given with its conserved first and last residue. A D gene is named only where the DNA matches it firmly. Some rows mark clone size as missing; the rest say once, few, many or name a class of expanded clone.

j_call clone_size d_call v_call cdr3_aa cdr3_nt
TRBJ1-2 - TRBD1 TRBV9 CASSAKTGRGNYGYTF TGTGCCAGCAGCGCGAAGACAGGGAGAGGCAACTATGGCTACACCTTC
TRBJ1-2 - - TRBV7-9 CASSSQVGRDYGYTF TGTGCCAGCAGCTCCCAAGTGGGGAGGGACTATGGCTACACCTTC
TRBJ1-4 - - TRBV10-3 CAISETRNYATNEKLFF TGTGCCATCAGTGAGACAAGAAACTATGCAACTAATGAAAAACTGTTTTTT
TRBJ2-1 - - TRBV6-4 CASSESGGADEQFF TGTGCCAGCAGTGAGTCAGGGGGGGCGGATGAGCAGTTCTTC
TRBJ2-3 - - TRBV7-2 CASSSGLTDAQYF TGTGCCAGCAGCTCCGGCCTGACAGATGCGCAGTATTTT
TRBJ1-2 - - TRBV29-1 CSVEYSGLNYGYTF TGCAGCGTTGAATACTCAGGGTTGAACTATGGCTACACCTTC
TRBJ2-3 - - TRBV5-4 CASSYVGRDTQYF TGTGCCAGCAGCTACGTGGGGCGAGATACGCAGTATTTT
TRBJ1-5 once - TRBV20-1 CSASSGTTNQPQHF TGCAGTGCTAGTTCCGGGACAACAAATCAGCCCCAGCATTTT
TRBJ1-5 many - TRBV6-1 CASSEQSGSGQPQHF TGTGCCAGCAGTGAACAATCAGGGTCCGGGCAGCCCCAGCATTTT
TRBJ2-7 - - TRBV19 CASSFSLTPSYEQYF TGTGCCAGTAGTTTTAGCCTCACTCCTTCATACGAGCAGTACTTC
TRBJ1-2 once - TRBV7-2 CATSREIYYGYTF TGTGCCACCTCGCGGGAGATCTACTATGGCTACACCTTC
TRBJ2-1 few TRBD2 TRBV6-4 CASSGTSGNNEQFF TGTGCCAGCAGTGGGACTAGCGGGAACAATGAGCAGTTCTTC
TRBJ1-2 - - TRBV24-1 CATSQGGGSGYTF TGTGCCACCAGTCAGGGAGGGGGTTCTGGCTACACCTTC
TRBJ2-7 - - TRBV6-1 CASKTDKTVYEQYF TGTGCCAGCAAAACGGACAAAACGGTCTACGAGCAGTACTTC
TRBJ2-3 - TRBD2 TRBV10-3 CAISGLAGRTSTDTQYF TGTGCCATCAGTGGCCTAGCGGGGCGGACTAGCACAGATACGCAGTATTTT
TRBJ2-7 - - TRBV7-8 CASNRSVVEQYF TGTGCCAGCAACCGGAGTGTTGTCGAGCAGTACTTC
TRBJ1-1 few TRBD1 TRBV10-2 CASSDRTGPRMNTEAFF TGCGCCAGCAGTGATCGGACAGGGCCCCGTATGAACACTGAAGCTTTCTTT
TRBJ2-1 - - TRBV2 CASSDSRQFF TGTGCCAGCAGTGATTCTAGGCAGTTCTTC
TRBJ1-2 - TRBD1 TRBV29-1 CSVTTGDYGYTF TGCAGCGTAACAACAGGGGACTATGGCTACACCTTC
TRBJ2-7 - - TRBV7-8 CASSLVEHTYEQYF TGTGCCAGCAGCTTAGTGGAGCACACCTACGAGCAGTACTTC
TRBJ2-3 - - TRBV7-9 CASSYRDQGDTQYF TGTGCCAGCAGCTACCGGGACCAAGGGGATACGCAGTATTTT
TRBJ1-3 - - TRBV19 CASAQGPSGNTIYF TGTGCCAGTGCTCAGGGGCCCTCTGGAAACACCATATATTTT
TRBJ2-1 - - TRBV2 CASSELGETGPYNEQFF TGTGCCAGCAGTGAATTGGGCGAAACGGGCCCGTACAATGAGCAGTTCTTC
TRBJ2-1 few - TRBV10-3 CAINQGFVNEQFF TGTGCCATCAATCAAGGGTTTGTCAATGAGCAGTTCTTC
TRBJ2-3 - TRBD2 TRBV7-9 CASSQRGAGEVDTQYF TGTGCCAGCAGCCAGAGAGGGGCGGGAGAGGTAGATACGCAGTATTTT
TRBJ1-2 - - TRBV2 CASSEAWGIYGYTF TGTGCCAGCAGTGAAGCGTGGGGAATCTATGGCTACACCTTC
TRBJ2-1 - - TRBV7-2 CASSSPVLAGNEQFF TGTGCCAGCAGCTCCCCAGTACTAGCCGGCAATGAGCAGTTCTTC
TRBJ2-1 - - TRBV7-2 CASSPNGDQYNEQFF TGTGCCAGCAGCCCGAACGGGGATCAATACAATGAGCAGTTCTTC
TRBJ1-2 - - TRBV29-1 CSVVVSETGGYTF TGCAGCGTTGTGGTCAGCGAGACGGGGGGCTACACCTTC
TRBJ2-3 - - TRBV10-1 CASRMGTGDTQYF TGCGCCAGCAGGATGGGGACGGGAGATACGCAGTATTTT
TRBJ1-1 - TRBD1 TRBV7-9 CASSRAGTEDAFF TGTGCCAGCAGCCGAGCCGGGACAGAGGATGCTTTCTTT
TRBJ1-6 - - TRBV19 CASSISRGDSPLHF TGTGCCAGTAGTATAAGTAGGGGGGATTCACCCCTCCACTTT
TRBJ2-1 - TRBD1 TRBV6-1 CASSYQDRGEQFF TGTGCCAGCAGTTACCAGGACAGGGGTGAGCAGTTCTTC
TRBJ1-5 - TRBD1 TRBV4-2 CASSQELGQGYQPQHF TGTGCCAGCAGCCAGGAACTGGGACAGGGGTATCAGCCCCAGCATTTT
TRBJ2-1 - - TRBV20-1 CSARVADNEQFF TGCAGTGCTAGAGTGGCCGACAATGAGCAGTTCTTC
TRBJ1-2 - - TRBV9 CASSALDMNGYTF TGTGCCAGCAGCGCACTCGACATGAATGGCTACACCTTC
TRBJ2-7 - - TRBV5-6 CVSSPYGYEQYF TGTGTCAGCAGCCCCTATGGCTACGAGCAGTACTTC
TRBJ2-3 - TRBD2 TRBV19 CASRNPGRQADTQYF TGTGCCAGTAGGAACCCCGGGAGGCAAGCAGATACGCAGTATTTT
TRBJ2-3 - - TRBV7-2 CASSSGIASDTQYF TGTGCCAGCAGCTCCGGGATCGCCTCCGATACGCAGTATTTT
TRBJ2-1 few TRBD1 TRBV2 CASSRTGNNEQFF TGTGCCAGCAGTCGGACAGGGAACAATGAGCAGTTCTTC
TRBJ2-7 few - TRBV7-9 CASSLGDSYNSYEQYF TGTGCCAGCAGCTTGGGAGACAGCTATAATTCCTACGAGCAGTACTTC
TRBJ2-7 - - TRBV20-1 CSVVSDSYEQYF TGCAGCGTTGTAAGTGACTCCTACGAGCAGTACTTC
TRBJ2-7 - - TRBV24-1 CATSDGGYEQYF TGTGCCACCAGTGATGGAGGCTACGAGCAGTACTTC
TRBJ2-5 - TRBD2 TRBV7-8 CASSLTSGGALETQYF TGTGCCAGCAGCTTAACTAGCGGGGGGGCCCTCGAGACCCAGTACTTC
TRBJ2-7 few TRBD2 TRBV7-3 CASSLGGGASYEQYF TGTGCCAGCAGCTTAGGCGGGGGGGCTTCCTACGAGCAGTACTTC
TRBJ2-5 - - TRBV7-9 CASSLGYQETQYF TGTGCCAGCAGCTTAGGTTACCAAGAGACCCAGTACTTC
TRBJ2-5 - TRBD2 TRBV20-1 CSARTGLAGAQETQYF TGCAGTGCTCGAACGGGACTAGCGGGGGCTCAAGAGACCCAGTACTTC
TRBJ2-7 - - TRBV6-4 CATSDAPTYEQYF TGTGCCACCAGTGATGCCCCAACATACGAGCAGTACTTC
TRBJ1-2 - - TRBV7-9 CASSLGPPSGADYGYTF TGTGCCAGCAGCTTAGGACCACCCTCGGGGGCGGACTATGGCTACACCTTC
TRBJ2-5 - TRBD2 TRBV5-4 CASSYRSSGMETQYF TGTGCCAGCAGTTATCGATCTAGCGGGATGGAGACCCAGTACTTC
TRBJ2-7 - TRBD1 TRBV19 CASTPGQGMGYEQYF TGTGCCAGTACCCCTGGACAGGGAATGGGGTACGAGCAGTACTTC
TRBJ1-6 - - TRBV6-5 CASSTSGEGDSPLHF TGTGCCAGCAGTACCTCCGGAGAGGGGGATTCACCCCTCCACTTT
TRBJ2-7 few - TRBV7-9 CASSFGRQGHDEQYF TGTGCCAGCAGCTTCGGTCGGCAGGGGCACGACGAGCAGTACTTC
TRBJ2-7 - - TRBV12-3/TRBV12-4 CASRARGGGTYEQYF TGTGCCAGCAGAGCTCGTGGGGGGGGCACCTACGAGCAGTACTTC
TRBJ1-2 - - TRBV19 CATEAGVGYTF TGTGCCACGGAAGCAGGGGTTGGCTACACCTTC
TRBJ1-2 - - TRBV29-1 CSVELSGNYGYTF TGCAGCGTTGAACTCTCAGGGAACTATGGCTACACCTTC
TRBJ1-4 few - TRBV6-6 CASSSAGPGEKLFF TGTGCCAGCAGTTCGGCAGGACCCGGGGAAAAACTGTTTTTT
TRBJ2-3 - TRBD2 TRBV2 CASSESRLTSYTDTQYF TGTGCCAGCAGTGAATCCCGCCTGACTAGCTATACAGATACGCAGTATTTT
TRBJ2-1 few - TRBV7-2 CASSLGLAGEQFF TGTGCCAGCAGCTTAGGGCTAGCAGGGGAGCAGTTCTTC